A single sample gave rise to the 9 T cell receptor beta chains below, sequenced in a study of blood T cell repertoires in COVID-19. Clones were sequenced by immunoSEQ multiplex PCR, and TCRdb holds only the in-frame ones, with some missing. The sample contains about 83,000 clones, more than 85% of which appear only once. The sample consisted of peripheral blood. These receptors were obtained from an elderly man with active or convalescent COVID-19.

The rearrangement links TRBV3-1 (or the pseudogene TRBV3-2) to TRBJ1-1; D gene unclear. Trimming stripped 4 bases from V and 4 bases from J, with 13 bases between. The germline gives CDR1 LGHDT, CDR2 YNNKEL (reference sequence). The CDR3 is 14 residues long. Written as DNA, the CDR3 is TGTGCCAGCAGCCCCTCGGGAAGTGGCACTGAAGCTTTCTTT. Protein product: CASSPSGSGTEAFF.

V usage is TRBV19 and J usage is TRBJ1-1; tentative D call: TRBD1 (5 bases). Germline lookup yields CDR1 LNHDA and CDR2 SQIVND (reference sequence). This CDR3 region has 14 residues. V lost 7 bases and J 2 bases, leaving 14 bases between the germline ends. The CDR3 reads CASTKGASNTEAFF. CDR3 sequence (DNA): TGTGCCAGTACCAAAGGGGCCTCCAACACTGAAGCTTTCTTT. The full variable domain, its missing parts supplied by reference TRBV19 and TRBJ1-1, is DGGITQSPKYLFRKEGQNVTLSCEQNLNHDAMYWYRQDPGQGLRLIYYSQIVNDFQKGDIAEGYSVSREKKESFPLTVTSAQKNPTAFYLCASTKGASNTEAFFGQGTRLTVV.

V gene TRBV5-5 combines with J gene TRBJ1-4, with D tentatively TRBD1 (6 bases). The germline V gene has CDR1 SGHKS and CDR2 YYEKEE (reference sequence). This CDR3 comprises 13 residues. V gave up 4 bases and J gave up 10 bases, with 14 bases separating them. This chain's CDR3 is CASSAPGQTKLFF. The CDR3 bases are TGTGCCAGCAGCGCACCGGGACAAACAAAACTGTTTTTT. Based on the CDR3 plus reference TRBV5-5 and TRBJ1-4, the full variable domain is DAGVTQSPTHLIKTRGQQVTLRCSPISGHKSVSWYQQVLGQGPQFIFQYYEKEERGRGNFPDRFSARQFPNYSSELNVNALLLGDSALYLCASSAPGQTKLFFGSGTQLSVL.

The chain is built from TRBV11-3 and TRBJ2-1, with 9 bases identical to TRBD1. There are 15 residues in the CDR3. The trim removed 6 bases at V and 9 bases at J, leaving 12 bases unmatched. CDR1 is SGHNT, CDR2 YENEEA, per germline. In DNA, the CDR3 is TGTGCCAGCAGATCACCGGGACAGGGTGCGTTTGAGCAGTTCTTC. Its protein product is CASRSPGQGAFEQFF. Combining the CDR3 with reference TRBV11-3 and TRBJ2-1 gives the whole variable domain EAGVVQSPRYKIIEKKQPVAFWCNPISGHNTLYWYLQNLGQGPELLIRYENEEAVDDSQLPKDRFSAERLKGVDSTLKIQPAELGDSAVYLCASRSPGQGAFEQFFGPGTRLTVL.

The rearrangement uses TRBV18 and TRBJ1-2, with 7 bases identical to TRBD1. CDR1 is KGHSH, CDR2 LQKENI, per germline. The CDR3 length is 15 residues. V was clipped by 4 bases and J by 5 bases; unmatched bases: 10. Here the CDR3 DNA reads TGTGCCAGCTCACTCTCGAGAGGGGGCGGTTATGGCTACACCTTC. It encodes CASSLSRGGGYGYTF.

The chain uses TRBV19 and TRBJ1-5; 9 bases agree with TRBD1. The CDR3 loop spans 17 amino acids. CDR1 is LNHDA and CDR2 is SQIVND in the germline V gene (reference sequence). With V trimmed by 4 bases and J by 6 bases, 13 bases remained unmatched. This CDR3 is CASSRFSGTGISQPQHF. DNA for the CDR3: TGTGCCAGTAGTAGGTTTTCCGGGACAGGGATTTCTCAGCCCCAGCATTTT.

DNA for the CDR3: TGTGCCAGCAGCTTAGACCGGAATTCACCCCTCCACTTT. This translates into CASSLDRNSPLHF. The V and J genes are TRBV11-2 and TRBJ1-6, with D hard to call. V was trimmed by 0 bases and J by 7 bases, leaving 4 bases between them. The CDR3 runs 13 residues. Germline V gene sequence: CDR1 SGHAT, CDR2 FQNNGV. The full variable domain, with the rest looked up from reference TRBV11-2 and TRBJ1-6, is EAGVAQSPRYKIIEKRQSVAFWCNPISGHATLYWYQQILGQGPKLLIQFQNNGVVDDSQLPKDRFSAERLKGVDSTLKIQPAKLEDSAVYLCASSLDRNSPLHFGNGTRLTVT.

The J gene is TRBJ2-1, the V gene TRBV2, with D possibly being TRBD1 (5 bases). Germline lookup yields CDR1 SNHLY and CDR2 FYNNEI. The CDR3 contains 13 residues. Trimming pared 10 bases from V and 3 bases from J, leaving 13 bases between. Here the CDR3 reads CATNLDNYNEQFF. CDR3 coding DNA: TGTGCCACAAACCTGGACAACTACAATGAGCAGTTCTTC.

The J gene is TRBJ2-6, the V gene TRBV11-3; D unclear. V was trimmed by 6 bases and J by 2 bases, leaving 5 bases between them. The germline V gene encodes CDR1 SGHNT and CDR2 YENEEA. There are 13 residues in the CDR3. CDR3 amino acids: CASSPAGANVLTF. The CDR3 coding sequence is TGTGCCAGCAGTCCTGCTGGGGCCAACGTCCTGACTTTC.